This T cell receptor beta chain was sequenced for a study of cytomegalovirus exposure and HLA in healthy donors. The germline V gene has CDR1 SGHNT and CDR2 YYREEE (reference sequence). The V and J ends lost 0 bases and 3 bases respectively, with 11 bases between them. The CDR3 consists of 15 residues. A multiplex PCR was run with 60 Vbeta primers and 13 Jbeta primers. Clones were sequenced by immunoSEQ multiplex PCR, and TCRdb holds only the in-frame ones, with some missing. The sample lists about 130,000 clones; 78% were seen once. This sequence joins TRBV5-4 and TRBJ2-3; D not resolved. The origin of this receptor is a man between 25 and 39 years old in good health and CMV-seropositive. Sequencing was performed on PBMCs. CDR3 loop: CASSLGQRITDTQYF. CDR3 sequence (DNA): TGTGCCAGCAGCTTGGGCCAGAGGATTACAGATACGCAGTATTTT. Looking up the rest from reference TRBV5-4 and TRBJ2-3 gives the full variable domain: ETGVTQSPTHLIKTRGQQVTLRCSSQSGHNTVSWYQQALGQGPQFIFQYYREEENGRGNFPPRFSGLQFPNYSSELNVNALELDDSALYLCASSLGQRITDTQYFGPGTRLTVL.